The clone carrying this TCR beta chain appeared once. Its antigen is not known. This sample is drawn from a study of shared clonotypes between healthy human individuals. Regarding the study as a whole: Relative to memory subsets, naive subsets generally showed larger estimated richness.

Clones were sequenced by immunoSEQ multiplex PCR, and TCRdb holds only the in-frame ones, with some missing. The table shows around 1,000,000 clones, with 77% occurring only once. Between the trimmed V and J ends, which lost 1 base and 8 bases, there was a span of 20 bases. This CDR3 is 16 amino acids long. Germline V lookup: CDR1 LGHNA, CDR2 YSLEER. This sequence joins TRBV4-3 and TRBJ1-2, with D tentatively TRBD1 (5 bases). Sequencing was carried out using memory CD4+ T cells from PBMCs. As to subset: CD45RA-negative fraction. The clonotype comes from a man aged 18 to 30 in good health. Some clones in this sample may be carry-over from other donors' samples. The CDR3 coding sequence is TGCGCCAGCAGCCAAGCCACCCCGGGACGCGGGGAGGGCTACACCTTC. The encoded protein is CASSQATPGRGEGYTF.